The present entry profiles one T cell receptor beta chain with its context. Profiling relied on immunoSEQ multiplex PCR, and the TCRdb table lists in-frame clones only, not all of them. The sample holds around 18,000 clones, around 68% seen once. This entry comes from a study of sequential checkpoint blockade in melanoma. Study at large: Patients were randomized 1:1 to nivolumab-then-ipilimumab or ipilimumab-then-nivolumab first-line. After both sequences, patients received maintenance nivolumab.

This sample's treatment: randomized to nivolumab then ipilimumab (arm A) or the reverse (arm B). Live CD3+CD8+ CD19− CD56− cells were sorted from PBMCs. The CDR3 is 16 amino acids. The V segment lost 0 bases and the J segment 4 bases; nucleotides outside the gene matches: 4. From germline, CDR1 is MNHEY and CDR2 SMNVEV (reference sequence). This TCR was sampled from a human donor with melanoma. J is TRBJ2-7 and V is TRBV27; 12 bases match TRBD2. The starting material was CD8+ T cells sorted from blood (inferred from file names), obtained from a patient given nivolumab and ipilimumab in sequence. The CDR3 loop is CASSLSLAGGGYEQYF. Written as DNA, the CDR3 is TGTGCCAGCAGTTTATCGCTAGCGGGAGGGGGATACGAGCAGTACTTC.